Sequencing of this T cell receptor (beta chain) was carried out in a study of blood T cell repertoires in COVID-19. Study information: Acute and convalescent COVID-19 samples came from the United States, Italy and Spain.

Sequencing used immunoSEQ multiplex PCR; TCRdb keeps in-frame clones, though not all of them. The profile shows roughly 260,000 clones, around nine tenths of them singletons. Per germline, CDR1 MNHEY and CDR2 SMNVEV (reference sequence). This CDR3 has 17 amino acids. Trimming pared 6 bases from V and 2 bases from J, leaving 17 bases between. This sequence joins TRBV27 and TRBJ1-6; a possible D gene is TRBD1 (6 bases). Sequencing input: PBMCs or T cells enriched from blood (not recorded which). This TCR came from a young woman who had recovered from COVID-19. The CDR3 sequence: CASRAGSGVPYNSPLHF. Here the CDR3 DNA reads TGTGCCAGCAGAGCTGGGTCAGGGGTACCCTATAATTCACCCCTCCACTTT.